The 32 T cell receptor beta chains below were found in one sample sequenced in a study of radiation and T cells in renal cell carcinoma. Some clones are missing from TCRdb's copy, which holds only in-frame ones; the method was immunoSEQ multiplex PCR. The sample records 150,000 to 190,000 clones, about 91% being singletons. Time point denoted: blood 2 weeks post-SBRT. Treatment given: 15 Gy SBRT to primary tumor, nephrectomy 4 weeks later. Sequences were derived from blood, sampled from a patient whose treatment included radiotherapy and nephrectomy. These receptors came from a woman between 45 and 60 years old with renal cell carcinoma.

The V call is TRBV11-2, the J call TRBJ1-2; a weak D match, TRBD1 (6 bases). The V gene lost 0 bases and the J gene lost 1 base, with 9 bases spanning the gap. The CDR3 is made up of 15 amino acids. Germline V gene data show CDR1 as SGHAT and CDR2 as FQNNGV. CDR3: CASSLDRGLNYGYTF. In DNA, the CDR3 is TGTGCCAGCAGCTTAGACAGGGGCCTTAACTATGGCTACACCTTC.

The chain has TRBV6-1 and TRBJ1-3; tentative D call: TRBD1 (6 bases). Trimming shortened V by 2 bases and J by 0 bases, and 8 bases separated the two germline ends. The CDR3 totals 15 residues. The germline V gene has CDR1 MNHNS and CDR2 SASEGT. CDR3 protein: CASSEPGDSGNTIYF. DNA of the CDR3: TGTGCCAGCAGTGAACCAGGGGACTCTGGAAACACCATATATTTT.

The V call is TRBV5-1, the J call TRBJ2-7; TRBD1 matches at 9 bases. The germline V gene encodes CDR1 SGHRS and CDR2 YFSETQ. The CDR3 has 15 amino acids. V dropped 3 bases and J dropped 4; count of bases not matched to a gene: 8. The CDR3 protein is CASSSGQGYEYEQYF. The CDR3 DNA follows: TGCGCCAGCAGCTCGGGACAGGGTTACGAATACGAGCAGTACTTC.

The DNA of the CDR3 is TGCGCCAGCAGCTTGAGGCTAGCGGGGAGGAATGAGCAGTTCTTC. This gives the protein CASSLRLAGRNEQFF. The chain links TRBV5-1 to TRBJ2-1; 9 positions agree with TRBD2. This CDR3 spans 15 amino acids. Germline V gene lookup returns CDR1 SGHRS and CDR2 YFSETQ. V lost 1 base to trimming and J lost 7 bases; unmatched junction nucleotides: 6.

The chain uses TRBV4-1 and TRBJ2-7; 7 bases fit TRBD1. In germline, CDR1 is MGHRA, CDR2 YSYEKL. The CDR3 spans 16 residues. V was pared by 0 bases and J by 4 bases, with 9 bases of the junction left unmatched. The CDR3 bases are TGCGCCAGCAGCCAAGAGCCCGGGACAGAGGGGTACGAGCAGTACTTC. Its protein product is CASSQEPGTEGYEQYF.

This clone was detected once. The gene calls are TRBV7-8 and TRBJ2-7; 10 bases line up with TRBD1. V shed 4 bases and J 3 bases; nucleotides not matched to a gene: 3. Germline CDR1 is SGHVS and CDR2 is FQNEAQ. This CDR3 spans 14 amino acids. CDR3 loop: CASSWGDRGYEQYF. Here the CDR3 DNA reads TGTGCCAGCAGCTGGGGGGACAGGGGCTACGAGCAGTACTTC.

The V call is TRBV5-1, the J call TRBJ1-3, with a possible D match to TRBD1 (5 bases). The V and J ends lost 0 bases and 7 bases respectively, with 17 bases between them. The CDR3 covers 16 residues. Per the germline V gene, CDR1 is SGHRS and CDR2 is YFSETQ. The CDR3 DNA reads TGCGCCAGCAGCTTGGCCGGGGCCCAACGGATGAACACCATATATTTT. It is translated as CASSLAGAQRMNTIYF.

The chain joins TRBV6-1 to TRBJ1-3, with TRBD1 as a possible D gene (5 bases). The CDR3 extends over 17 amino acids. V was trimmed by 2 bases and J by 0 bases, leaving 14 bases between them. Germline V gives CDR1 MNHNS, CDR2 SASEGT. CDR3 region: CASSESFWGSSGNTIYF. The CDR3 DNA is TGTGCCAGCAGTGAATCCTTCTGGGGGAGCTCTGGAAACACCATATATTTT.

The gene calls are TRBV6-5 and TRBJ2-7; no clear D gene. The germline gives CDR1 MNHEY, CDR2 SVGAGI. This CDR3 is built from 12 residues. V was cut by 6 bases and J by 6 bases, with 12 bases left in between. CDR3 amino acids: CASRSVVAEQYF. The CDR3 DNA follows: TGTGCCAGCAGATCCGTGGTGGCCGAGCAGTACTTC.

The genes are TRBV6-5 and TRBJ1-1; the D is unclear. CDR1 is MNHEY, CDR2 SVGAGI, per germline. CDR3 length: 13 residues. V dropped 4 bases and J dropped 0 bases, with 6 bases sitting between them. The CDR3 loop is CASSWRVNTEAFF. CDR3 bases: TGTGCCAGCAGTTGGCGGGTGAACACTGAAGCTTTCTTT.

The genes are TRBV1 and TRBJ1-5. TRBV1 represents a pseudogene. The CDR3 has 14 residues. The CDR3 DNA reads TGCACCAGCAGGGGGCCCGGGGGCAATCAGCCCCAGCATTTT. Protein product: CTSRGPGGNQPQHF.

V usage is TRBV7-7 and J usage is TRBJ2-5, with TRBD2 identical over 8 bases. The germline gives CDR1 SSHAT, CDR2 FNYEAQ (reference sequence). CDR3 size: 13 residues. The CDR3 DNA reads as TGTGCTAGCGGCCCCTCTAGCGGGGAGACCCAGTACTTC. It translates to CASGPSSGETQYF.

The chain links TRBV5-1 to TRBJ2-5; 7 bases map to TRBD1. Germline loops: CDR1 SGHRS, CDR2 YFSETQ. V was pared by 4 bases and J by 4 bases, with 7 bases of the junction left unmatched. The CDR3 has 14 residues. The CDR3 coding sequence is TGCGCCAGCAGCGGTGGGACAGTTACAGAGACCCAGTACTTC. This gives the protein CASSGGTVTETQYF.

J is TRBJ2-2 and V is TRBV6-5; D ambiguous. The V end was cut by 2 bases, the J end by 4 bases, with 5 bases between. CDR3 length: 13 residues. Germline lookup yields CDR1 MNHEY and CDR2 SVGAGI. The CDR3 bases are TGTGCCAGCAGTTACGGCAGCACCGGGGAGCTGTTTTTT. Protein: CASSYGSTGELFF.

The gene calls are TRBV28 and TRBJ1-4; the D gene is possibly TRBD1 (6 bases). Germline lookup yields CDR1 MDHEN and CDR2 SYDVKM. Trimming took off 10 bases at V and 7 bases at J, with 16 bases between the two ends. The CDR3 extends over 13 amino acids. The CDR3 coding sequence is TGTGCCACCAAGTGGGGGGCTGGTGAAAAACTGTTTTTT. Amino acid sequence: CATKWGAGEKLFF.

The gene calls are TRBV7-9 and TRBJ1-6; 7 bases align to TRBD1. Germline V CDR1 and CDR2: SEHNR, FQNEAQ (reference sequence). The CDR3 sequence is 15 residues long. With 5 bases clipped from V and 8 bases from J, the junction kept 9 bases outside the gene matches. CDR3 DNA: TGTGCCAGCAGCCAGGCAGCGGACAGGTATTCACCCCTCCACTTT. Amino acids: CASSQAADRYSPLHF.

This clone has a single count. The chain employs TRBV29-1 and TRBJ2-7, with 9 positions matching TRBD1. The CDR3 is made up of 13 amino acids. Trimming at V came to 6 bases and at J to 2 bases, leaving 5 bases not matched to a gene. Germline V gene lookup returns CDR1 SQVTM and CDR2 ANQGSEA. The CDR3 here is CSVSGTGTYEQYF. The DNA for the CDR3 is TGCAGCGTCTCCGGGACAGGGACCTACGAGCAGTACTTC.

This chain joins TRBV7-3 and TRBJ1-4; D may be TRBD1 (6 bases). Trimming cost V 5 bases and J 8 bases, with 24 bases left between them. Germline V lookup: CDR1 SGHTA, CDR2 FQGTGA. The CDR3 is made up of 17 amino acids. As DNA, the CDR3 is TGTGCCAGCAGCCCCAAATCCTCCGGGACAAGTAACGAAAAACTGTTTTTT. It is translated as CASSPKSSGTSNEKLFF.

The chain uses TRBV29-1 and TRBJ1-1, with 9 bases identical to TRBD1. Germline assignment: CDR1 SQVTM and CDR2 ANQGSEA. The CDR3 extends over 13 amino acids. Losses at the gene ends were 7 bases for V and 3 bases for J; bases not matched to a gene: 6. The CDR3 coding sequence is TGCAGCGCGGGACAGGGTATTGACACTGAAGCTTTCTTT. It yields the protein CSAGQGIDTEAFF.

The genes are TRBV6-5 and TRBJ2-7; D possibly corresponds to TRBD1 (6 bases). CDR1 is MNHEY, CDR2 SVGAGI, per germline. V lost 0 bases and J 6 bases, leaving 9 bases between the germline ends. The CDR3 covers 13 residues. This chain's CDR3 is CASSYSAGAEQYF. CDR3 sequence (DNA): TGTGCCAGCAGTTACTCAGCAGGGGCCGAGCAGTACTTC.

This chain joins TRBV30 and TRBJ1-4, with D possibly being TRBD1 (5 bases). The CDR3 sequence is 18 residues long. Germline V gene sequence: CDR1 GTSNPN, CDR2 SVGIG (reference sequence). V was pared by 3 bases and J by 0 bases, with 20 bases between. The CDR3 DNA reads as TGTGCCTGGAGACCCCAGAGGGGAGGGCTAACAACTAATGAAAAACTGTTTTTT. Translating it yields CAWRPQRGGLTTNEKLFF.

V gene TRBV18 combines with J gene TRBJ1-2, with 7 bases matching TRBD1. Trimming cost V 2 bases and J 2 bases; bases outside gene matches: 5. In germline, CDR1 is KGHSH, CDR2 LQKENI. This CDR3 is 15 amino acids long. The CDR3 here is CASSPLDRLNYGYTF. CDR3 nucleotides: TGTGCCAGCTCACCATTGGACAGGCTAAACTATGGCTACACCTTC.

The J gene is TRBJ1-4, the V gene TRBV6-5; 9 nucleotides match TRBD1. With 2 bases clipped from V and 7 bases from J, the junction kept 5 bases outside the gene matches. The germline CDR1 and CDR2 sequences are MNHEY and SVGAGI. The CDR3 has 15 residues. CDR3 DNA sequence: TGTGCCAGCAGTTACGCCGGGACAGGGTTTGAAAAACTGTTTTTT. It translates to CASSYAGTGFEKLFF.

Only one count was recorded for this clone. The chain's CDR3 is CASSLSELGAPLHF. CDR3 nucleotide sequence: TGTGCCAGCAGCTTGTCGGAGTTAGGGGCACCCCTCCACTTT. The V gene is TRBV5-6, the J gene TRBJ1-6; D is possibly TRBD1 (5 bases). V lost 1 base to trimming and J lost 11 bases, with 13 bases between them. The CDR3 consists of 14 residues. From germline, CDR1 is SGHDT and CDR2 YYEEEE.

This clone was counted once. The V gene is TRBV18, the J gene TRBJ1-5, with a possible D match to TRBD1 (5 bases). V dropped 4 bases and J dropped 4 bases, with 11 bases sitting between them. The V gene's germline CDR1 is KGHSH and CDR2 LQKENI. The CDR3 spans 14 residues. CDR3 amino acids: CASSLGAGNQPQHF. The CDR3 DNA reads TGTGCCAGCTCACTAGGGGCTGGGAATCAGCCCCAGCATTTT.

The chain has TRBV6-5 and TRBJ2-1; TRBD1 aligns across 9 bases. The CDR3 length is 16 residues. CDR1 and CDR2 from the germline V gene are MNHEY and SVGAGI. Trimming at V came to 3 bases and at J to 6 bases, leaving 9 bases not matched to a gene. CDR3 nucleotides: TGTGCCAGCAGTTATAGGAGGACAGGGGTTTTCAATGAGCAGTTCTTC. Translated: CASSYRRTGVFNEQFF.

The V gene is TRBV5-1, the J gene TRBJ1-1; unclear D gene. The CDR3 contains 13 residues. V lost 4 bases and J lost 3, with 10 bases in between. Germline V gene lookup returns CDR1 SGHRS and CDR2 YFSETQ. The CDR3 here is CASSLGQDTEAFF. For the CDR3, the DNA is TGCGCCAGCAGCCTCGGGCAAGACACTGAAGCTTTCTTT. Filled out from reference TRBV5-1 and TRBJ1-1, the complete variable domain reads KAGVTQTPRYLIKTRGQQVTLSCSPISGHRSVSWYQQTPGQGLQFLFEYFSETQRNKGNFPGRFSGRQFSNSRSEMNVSTLELGDSALYLCASSLGQDTEAFFGQGTRLTVV.

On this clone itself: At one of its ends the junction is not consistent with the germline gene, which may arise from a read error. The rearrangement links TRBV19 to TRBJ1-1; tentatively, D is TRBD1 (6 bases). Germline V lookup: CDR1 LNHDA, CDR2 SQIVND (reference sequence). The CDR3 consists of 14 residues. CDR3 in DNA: TGTGCCAGTAGTCTAGAACAGGGGAACACTGAAGCTTTCTTT. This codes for CASSLEQGNTEAFF.

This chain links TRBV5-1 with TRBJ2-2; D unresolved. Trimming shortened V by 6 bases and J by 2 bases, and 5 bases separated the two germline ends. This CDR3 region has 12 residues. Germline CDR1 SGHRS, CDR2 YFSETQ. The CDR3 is CASTENTGELFF. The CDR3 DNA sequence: TGCGCCAGCACCGAAAACACCGGGGAGCTGTTTTTT.

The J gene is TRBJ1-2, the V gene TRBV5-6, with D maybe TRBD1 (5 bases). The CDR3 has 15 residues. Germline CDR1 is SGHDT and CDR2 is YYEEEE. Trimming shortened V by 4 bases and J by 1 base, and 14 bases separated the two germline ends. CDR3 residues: CASSPTGTLNYGYTF. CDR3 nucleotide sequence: TGTGCCAGCAGCCCCACAGGTACACTTAACTATGGCTACACCTTC.

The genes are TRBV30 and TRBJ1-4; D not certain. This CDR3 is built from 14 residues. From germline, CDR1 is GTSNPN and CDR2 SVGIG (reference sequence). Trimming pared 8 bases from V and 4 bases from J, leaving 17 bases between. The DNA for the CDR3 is TGTGCCGCAAGTGGTTCTTTGGTTAATGAAAAACTGTTTTTT. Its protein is CAASGSLVNEKLFF. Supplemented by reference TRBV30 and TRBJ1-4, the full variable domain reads SQTIHQWPATLVQPVGSPLSLECTVEGTSNPNLYWYRQAAGRGLQLLFYSVGIGQISSEVPQNLSASRPQDRQFILSSKKLLLSDSGFYLCAASGSLVNEKLFFGSGTQLSVL.

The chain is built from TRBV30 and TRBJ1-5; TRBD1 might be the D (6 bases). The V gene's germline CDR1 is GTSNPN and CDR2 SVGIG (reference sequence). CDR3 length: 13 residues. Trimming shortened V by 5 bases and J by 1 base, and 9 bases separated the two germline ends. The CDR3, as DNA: TGTGCCTGGGGAACAGGGAGCAATCAGCCCCAGCATTTT. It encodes CAWGTGSNQPQHF.